The source of this T cell receptor (beta chain) is a study of CD4 T cells in relation to SARS-CoV-2 and coronaviruses. The unexposed donors gave CD4+ T cells in about 2010-2019, prior to COVID-19. CD4+ T cells were isolated from the cells after 10 days of culture. This clone was seen more than once but under ten times. Its antigen is not known. Looked up from germline, CDR1 is SGHVS and CDR2 is FQNEAQ. The CDR3 covers 14 residues. The ends lost 3 bases at V and 4 bases at J; junction bases unmatched: 4. Profiled with immunoSEQ multiplex PCR; TCRdb holds only in-frame clones, not every one. Among 20,000 to 25,000 clones listed, about 60% were seen once.

Sequencing was done on a sample of CD4+ T cells from PBMCs, cultured in vitro. This clonotype was sampled from a human donor in good health. This chain connects TRBV7-8 to TRBJ2-7, with TRBD1 matching over 9 bases. The CDR3 region is CASSLGTGRYEQYF. CDR3 bases: TGTGCCAGCAGCTTGGGGACAGGGAGGTACGAGCAGTACTTC.